Sequencing of this T cell receptor (beta chain) was carried out in a study of blood T cell repertoires in COVID-19. In germline, CDR1 is MNHEY, CDR2 SVGAGI. The ends were cut back, 6 bases at V and 2 bases at J, with 8 bases in the middle. The CDR3 is 12 amino acids. Original analysis: Amplification from reference gene primers served as the basis for estimated nucleated cell counts. The repertoire was sequenced with immunoSEQ multiplex PCR; TCRdb's copy has only in-frame clones and lacks some. For V, J and clone size, that table is used; D and trimming come from the DNA. Here the sample spans just over 300,000 clones, approximately 85% being singletons. This clone has just one count. In terms of age and location, participants ranged from roughly 18 to 90 years and lived in around 22 US areas.

Sequencing was carried out using PBMCs or T cells enriched from blood (not recorded which). This receptor was identified in a man aged 30 to 45 who had recovered from COVID-19. V and J are TRBV6-5 and TRBJ2-7; a possible D gene is TRBD1 (5 bases). CDR3 residues: CASRPGTYEQYF. CDR3 bases: TGTGCCAGCAGACCAGGGACCTACGAGCAGTACTTC.